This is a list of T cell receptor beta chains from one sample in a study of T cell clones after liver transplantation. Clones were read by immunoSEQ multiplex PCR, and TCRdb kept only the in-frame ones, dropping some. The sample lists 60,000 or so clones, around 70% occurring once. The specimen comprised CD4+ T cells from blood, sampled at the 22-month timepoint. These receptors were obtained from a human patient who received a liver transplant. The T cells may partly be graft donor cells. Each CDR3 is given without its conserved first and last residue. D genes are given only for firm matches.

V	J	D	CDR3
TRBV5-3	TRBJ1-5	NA	ARSLAFSGEPQH
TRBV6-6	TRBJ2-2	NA	ASSYSISGNTGELF
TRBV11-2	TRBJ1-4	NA	ASSPLKGEGKLF
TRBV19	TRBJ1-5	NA	ASSSLVGGNQPQH
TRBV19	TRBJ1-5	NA	ASSINGREGDQPQH
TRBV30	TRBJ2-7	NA	AWSDGPTGHEQY
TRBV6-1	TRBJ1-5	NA	ASRKVGGLGQPQH
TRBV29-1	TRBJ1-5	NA	SVVGQGRNQPQH
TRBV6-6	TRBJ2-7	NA	ASSLTVPYEQY
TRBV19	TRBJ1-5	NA	ASSAYGQNSNQPQH
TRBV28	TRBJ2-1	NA	ASSLSGATSYNEQF
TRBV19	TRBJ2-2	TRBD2	ASSIETGGPTGELF
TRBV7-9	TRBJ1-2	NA	ASSPSARLGGYT
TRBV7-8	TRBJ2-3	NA	ASSPVRVGIMRHTQY
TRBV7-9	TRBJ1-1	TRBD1	ASSMDRGRTEAF
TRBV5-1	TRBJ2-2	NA	ASSLDAPFTGELF
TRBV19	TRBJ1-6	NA	ASSIAAVNSPLH
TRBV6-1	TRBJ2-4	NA	ALRVGDIQY
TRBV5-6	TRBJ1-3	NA	ASSGATGSGNTIY
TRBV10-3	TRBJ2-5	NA	AISEDTAQETQY
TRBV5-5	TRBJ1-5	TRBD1	ASSPEPGQSLPQH
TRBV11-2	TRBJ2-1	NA	ASSLQRMEEQF
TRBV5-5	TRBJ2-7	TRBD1	ASSPGTGIYEQY
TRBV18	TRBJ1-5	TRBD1	ASSPLGQANQPQH
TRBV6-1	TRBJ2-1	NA	ATMRGTQRYNEQF
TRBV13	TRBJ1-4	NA	ASSVSGEKLF
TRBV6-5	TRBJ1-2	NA	ASSYEENYGYT
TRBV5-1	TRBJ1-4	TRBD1	ASSSGTGGEVGKLF
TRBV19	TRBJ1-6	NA	ASSIVGSSYNSPLH
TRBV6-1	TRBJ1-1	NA	ASIGETEAF
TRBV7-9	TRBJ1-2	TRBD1	ASSPPQGDYGYT
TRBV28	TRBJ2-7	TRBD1	ASSPSGQGSEQY
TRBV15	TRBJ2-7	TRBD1	ATPGQGEEQY
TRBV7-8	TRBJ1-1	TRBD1	ASSLDRGLVLSGEAF
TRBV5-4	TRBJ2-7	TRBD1	ASSRTGTASYEQY
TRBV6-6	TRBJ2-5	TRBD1	ASSYSSGQGEETQY
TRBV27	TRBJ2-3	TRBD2	ASTLGGAGTDTQY
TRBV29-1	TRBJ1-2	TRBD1	SVVRDRGYGYT
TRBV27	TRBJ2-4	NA	ASSLVQLAKNIQY
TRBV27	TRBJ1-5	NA	ASKGGSGNQPQH
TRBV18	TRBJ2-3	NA	ASSASSTSTDTQY
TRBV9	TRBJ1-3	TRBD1	ASSVGTGDQNTIY
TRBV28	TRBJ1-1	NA	ASMSTVEAF
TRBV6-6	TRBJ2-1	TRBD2	ASLAGSSYNEQF
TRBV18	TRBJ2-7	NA	ASSPGKHSYEQY
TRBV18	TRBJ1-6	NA	ASSPQGSPLH
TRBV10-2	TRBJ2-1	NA	ASSESQAAGV
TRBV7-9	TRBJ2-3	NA	ASSLDGGDTQY
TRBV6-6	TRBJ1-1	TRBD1	ASMKGALRDTEAF
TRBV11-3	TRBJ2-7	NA	ASSLSGRQSEQY